This T cell receptor (beta chain) was recovered during a study of response to subunit inactivated influenza vaccine. MiXCR, applied by TCRdb to the RT-PCR reads, yields one record per CDR3 protein. Among some 500,000 distinct CDR3 sequences, about 25% were seen once, and the ten largest hold around 1.8%. This clonotype was counted a few times. Its antigen is unidentified. Trimming stripped 1 base from V and 1 base from J, with 8 bases between. CDR3 length equals 15 residues. Whole-study findings and limits: New T cells are recruited in small numbers by each seasonal influenza vaccination, according to the authors' suggestion.

The chain combines TRBV12-3 or TRBV12-4 with TRBJ1-5; no definite D call. This sample comprised CD4+ T cells sorted from PBMCs, obtained around 5 days after vaccination. The TCR comes from a man in his fifties or sixties who received an inactivated influenza vaccine. The CDR3 region is CASSLGIVSNQPQHF. CDR3 DNA sequence: TGTGCCAGCAGTTTAGGCATCGTGAGCAATCAGCCCCAGCATTTT.